This TCR beta chain comes out of a study of post-analysis software for immune sequencing data. Background on the study: Recorded subtypes: relapsing-remitting, secondary progressive, progressive-relapsing; some patients unannotated. Study-wide results and caveats: For normalized Chao1 diversity, multiple sclerosis patients scored significantly lower than controls did. Elevated frequency relative to controls characterized a handful of TRBV segments in patients, TRBV5-6, TRBV5-1 and TRBV20-1 among them. The authors found that F measure strongly co-clustered same-batch samples.

This clonotype was observed a few times. Antigen specificity is unknown. Sequencing libraries made from TCR beta cDNA carried unique molecular identifiers. Each batch of about 0.9 to 10 million T cells produced 500,000 to 600,000 cDNA molecules. TCRdb analysed the PCR reads with MiXCR anew, one entry per CDR3 protein. This sample has roughly 800,000 distinct CDR3 sequences, with around 46% found just once. The germline V gene encodes CDR1 SGHTA and CDR2 FQGTGA. With 0 bases removed from V and 7 bases from J, the gap between germline ends came to 17 bases. The CDR3 is 16 residues long. The chain carries TRBV7-3 and TRBJ2-3, with D possibly matching TRBD1 (6 bases). This TCR was recovered from a girl under 18 with multiple sclerosis. Sequenced input: blood. CDR3 DNA: TGTGCCAGCAGCTTAACGTTGGCAGGGCAGGGGCATACGCAGTATTTT. Protein sequence: CASSLTLAGQGHTQYF.